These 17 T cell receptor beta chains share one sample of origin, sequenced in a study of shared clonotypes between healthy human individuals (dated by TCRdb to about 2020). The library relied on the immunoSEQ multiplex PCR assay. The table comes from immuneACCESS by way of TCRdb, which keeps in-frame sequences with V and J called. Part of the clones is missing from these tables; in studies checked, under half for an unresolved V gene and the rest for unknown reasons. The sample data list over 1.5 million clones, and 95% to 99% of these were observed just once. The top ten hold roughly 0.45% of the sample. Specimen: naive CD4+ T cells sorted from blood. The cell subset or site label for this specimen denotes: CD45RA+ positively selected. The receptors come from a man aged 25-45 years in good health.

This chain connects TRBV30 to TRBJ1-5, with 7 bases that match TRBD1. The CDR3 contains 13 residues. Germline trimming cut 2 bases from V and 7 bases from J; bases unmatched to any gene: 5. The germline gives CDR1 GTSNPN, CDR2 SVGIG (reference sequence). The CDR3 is CAWSNRGNQPQHF. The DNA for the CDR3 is TGTGCCTGGAGTAACAGGGGAAACCAGCCCCAGCATTTT.

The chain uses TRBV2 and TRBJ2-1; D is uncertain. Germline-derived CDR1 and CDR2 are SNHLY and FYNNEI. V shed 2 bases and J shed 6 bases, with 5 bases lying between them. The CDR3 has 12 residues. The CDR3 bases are TGTGCCAGCAGTGAACAGGCCAATGAGCAGTTCTTC. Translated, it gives CASSEQANEQFF.

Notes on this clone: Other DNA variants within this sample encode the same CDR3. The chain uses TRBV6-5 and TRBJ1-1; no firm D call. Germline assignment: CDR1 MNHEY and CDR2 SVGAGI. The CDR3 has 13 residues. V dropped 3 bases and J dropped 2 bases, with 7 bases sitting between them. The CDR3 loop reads CASSYGGNTEAFF. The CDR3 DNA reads TGTGCCAGCAGTTATGGCGGTAACACTGAAGCTTTCTTT.

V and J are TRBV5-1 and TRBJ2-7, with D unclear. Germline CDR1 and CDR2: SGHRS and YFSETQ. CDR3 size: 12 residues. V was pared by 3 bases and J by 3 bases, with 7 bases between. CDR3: CASSSGLYEQYF. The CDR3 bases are TGCGCCAGCAGCTCAGGTCTCTACGAGCAGTACTTC.

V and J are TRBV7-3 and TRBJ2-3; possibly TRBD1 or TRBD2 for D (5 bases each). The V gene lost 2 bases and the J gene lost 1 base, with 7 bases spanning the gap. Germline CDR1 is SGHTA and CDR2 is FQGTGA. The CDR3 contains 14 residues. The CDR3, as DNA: TGTGCCAGCAGCTTACGGGACGGCACAGATACGCAGTATTTT. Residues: CASSLRDGTDTQYF.

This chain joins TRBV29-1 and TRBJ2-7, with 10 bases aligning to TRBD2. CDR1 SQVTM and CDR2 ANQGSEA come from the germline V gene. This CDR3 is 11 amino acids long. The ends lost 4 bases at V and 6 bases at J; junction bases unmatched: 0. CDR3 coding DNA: TGCAGCGTTGGGACTAGCGGCGAGCAGTACTTC. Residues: CSVGTSGEQYF.

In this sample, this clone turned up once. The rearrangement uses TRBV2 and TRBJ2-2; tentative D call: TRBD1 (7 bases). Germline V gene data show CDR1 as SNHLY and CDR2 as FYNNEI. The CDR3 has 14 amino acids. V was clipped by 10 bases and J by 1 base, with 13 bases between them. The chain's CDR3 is CATRQGLNTGELFF. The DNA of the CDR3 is TGTGCCACTAGACAGGGACTGAACACCGGGGAGCTGTTTTTT.

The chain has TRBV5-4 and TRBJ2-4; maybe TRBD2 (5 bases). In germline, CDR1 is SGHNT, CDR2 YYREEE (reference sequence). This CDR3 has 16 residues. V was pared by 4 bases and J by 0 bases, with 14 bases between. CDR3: CASSPDSTLAKNIQYF. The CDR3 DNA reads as TGTGCCAGCAGCCCGGACTCAACCCTAGCCAAAAACATTCAGTACTTC.

The CDR3 loop reads CASSSNRALGGKLFF. The CDR3 DNA reads as TGTGCCAGCAGCTCCAACCGGGCCCTAGGCGGAAAACTGTTTTTT. The rearrangement uses TRBV7-2 and TRBJ1-4; no clear D. The CDR3 sequence is 15 residues long. The V and J ends lost 4 bases and 10 bases respectively, with 19 bases between them. In germline, CDR1 is SGHTA, CDR2 FQGNSA.

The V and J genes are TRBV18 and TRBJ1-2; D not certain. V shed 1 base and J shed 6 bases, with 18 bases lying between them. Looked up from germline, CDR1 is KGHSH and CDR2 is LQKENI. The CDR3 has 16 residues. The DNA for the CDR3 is TGTGCCAGCTCACCACTTGACACTCCACTGGGGAATGGCTACACCTTC. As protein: CASSPLDTPLGNGYTF.

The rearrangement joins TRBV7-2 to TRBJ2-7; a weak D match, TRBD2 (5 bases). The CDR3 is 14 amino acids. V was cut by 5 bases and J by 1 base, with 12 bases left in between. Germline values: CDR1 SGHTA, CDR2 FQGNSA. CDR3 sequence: CASSQRTDSYEQYF. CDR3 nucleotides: TGTGCCAGCAGCCAGAGGACTGATTCCTACGAGCAGTACTTC.

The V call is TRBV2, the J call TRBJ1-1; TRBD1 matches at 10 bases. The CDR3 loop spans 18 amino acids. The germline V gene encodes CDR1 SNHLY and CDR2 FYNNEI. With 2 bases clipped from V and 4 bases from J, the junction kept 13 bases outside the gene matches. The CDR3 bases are TGTGCCAGCAGTGAAAGAATGTCCGGACAGGGGGTGTCCACTGAAGCTTTCTTT. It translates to CASSERMSGQGVSTEAFF.

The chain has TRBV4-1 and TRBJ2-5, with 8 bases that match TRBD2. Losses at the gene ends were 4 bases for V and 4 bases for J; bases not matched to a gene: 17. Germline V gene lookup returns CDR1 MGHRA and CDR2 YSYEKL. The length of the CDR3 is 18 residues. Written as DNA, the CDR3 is TGCGCCAGCAGCCGAGAATTACCCTCCGGGACTAGTAGAGAGACCCAGTACTTC. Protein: CASSRELPSGTSRETQYF.

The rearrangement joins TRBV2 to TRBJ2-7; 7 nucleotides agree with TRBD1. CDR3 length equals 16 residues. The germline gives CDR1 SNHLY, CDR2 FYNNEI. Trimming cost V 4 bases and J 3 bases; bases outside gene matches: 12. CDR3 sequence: CASSAVGQRTYYEQYF. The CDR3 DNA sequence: TGTGCCAGCAGTGCTGTGGGACAGCGAACATACTACGAGCAGTACTTC. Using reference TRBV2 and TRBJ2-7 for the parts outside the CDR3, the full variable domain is EPEVTQTPSHQVTQMGQEVILRCVPISNHLYFYWYRQILGQKVEFLVSFYNNEISEKSEIFDDQFSVERPDGSNFTLKIRSTKLEDSAMYFCASSAVGQRTYYEQYFGPGTRLTVT.

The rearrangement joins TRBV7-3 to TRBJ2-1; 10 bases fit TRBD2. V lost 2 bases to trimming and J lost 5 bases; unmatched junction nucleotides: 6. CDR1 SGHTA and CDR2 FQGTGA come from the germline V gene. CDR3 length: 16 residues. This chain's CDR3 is CASSLPASGSNNEQFF. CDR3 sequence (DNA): TGTGCCAGCAGCTTACCGGCTAGCGGGAGCAACAATGAGCAGTTCTTC.

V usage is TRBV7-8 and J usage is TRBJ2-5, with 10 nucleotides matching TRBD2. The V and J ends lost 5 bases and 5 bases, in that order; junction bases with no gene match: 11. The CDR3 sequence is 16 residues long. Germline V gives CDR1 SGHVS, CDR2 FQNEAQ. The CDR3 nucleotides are TGTGCCAGCAGCCTTGAGCTAGCGGGAGTGAGTGAGACCCAGTACTTC. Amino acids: CASSLELAGVSETQYF.

CDR3 protein: CASSIEGGRVAGANVLTF. DNA of the CDR3: TGTGCCAGTAGTATAGAAGGGGGACGAGTGGCCGGGGCCAACGTCCTGACTTTC. This chain uses TRBV19 with TRBJ2-6; D is possibly TRBD1 (6 bases). This CDR3 contains 18 residues. V lost 0 bases and J lost 4, with 16 bases in between. Per germline, CDR1 LNHDA and CDR2 SQIVND (reference sequence).